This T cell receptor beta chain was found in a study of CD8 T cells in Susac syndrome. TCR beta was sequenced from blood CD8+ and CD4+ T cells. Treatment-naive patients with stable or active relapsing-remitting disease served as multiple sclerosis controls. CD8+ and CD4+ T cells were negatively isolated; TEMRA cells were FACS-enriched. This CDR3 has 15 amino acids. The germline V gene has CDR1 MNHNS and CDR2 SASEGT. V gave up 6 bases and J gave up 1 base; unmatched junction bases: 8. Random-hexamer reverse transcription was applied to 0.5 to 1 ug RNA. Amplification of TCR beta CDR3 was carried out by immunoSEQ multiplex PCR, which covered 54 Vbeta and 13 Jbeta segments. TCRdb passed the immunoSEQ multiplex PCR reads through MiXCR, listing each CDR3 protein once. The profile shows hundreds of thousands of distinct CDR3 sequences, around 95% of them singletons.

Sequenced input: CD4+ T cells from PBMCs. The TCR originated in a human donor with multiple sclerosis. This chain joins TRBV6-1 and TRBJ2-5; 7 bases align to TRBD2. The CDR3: CASRGGAAIQETQYF. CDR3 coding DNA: TGTGCCAGCAGGGGAGGGGCCGCTATCCAAGAGACCCAGTACTTC.